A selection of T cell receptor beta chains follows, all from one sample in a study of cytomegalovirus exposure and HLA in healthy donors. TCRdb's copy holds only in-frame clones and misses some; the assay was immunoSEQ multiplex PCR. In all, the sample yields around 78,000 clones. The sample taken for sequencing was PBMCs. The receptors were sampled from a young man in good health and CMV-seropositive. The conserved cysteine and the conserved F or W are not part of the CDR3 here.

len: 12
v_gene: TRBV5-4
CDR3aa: ASSPSGGAYEQY

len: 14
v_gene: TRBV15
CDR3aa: ATSSNTPGQQETQY

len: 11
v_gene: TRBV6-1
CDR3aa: ASSRGANYGYT

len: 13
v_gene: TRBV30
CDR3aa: AWSVMGRFNYGYT

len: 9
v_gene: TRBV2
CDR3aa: ASSDPGGSY

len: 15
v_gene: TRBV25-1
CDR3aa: ASSGRVGTLMNTEAF

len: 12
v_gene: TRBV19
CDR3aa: ASSRGQASTEAF

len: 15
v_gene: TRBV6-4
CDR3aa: ASSDSSTSGGAETQY

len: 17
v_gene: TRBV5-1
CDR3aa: ASSPGLTGVTTGANVLT

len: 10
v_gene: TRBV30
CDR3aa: ARKGADEKLF

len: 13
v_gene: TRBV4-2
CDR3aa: ASSQGRGPGNTIY

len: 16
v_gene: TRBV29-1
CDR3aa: SVPLTSFGGAANEKLF

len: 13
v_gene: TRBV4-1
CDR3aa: ASSQKTGTNEKLF

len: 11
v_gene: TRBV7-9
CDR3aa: ASSRTVNEKLF

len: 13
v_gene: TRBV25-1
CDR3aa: ASSLQDRGREKLF

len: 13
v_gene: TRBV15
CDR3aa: ATSREEAGAYEQY

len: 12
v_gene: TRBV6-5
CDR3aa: ASSSLGGANVLT

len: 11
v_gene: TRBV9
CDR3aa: ASSVSYNYGYT

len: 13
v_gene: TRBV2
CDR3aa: ASSGVRDRDYEQY

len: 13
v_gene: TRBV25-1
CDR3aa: ASSESAPPGTEAF

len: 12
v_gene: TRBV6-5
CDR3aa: ASRRGSNTYEQY

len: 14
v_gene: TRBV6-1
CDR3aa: ASSALLREGNDGYT

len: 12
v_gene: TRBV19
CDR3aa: ASSPGQGPYGYT

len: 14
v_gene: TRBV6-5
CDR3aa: ASSYSSVPNTYEQY

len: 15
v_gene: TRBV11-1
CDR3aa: ASSFTTDRGSGNTIY

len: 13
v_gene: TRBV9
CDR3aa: ASSVMDSSPSPLH

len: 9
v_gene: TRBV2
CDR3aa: ASTREEKLF

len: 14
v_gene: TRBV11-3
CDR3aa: ASSPWDRGSGDTQY

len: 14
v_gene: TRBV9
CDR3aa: ASSPRLSLPTYEQY

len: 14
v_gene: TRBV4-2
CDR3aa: ASSQATGTGVDEQY

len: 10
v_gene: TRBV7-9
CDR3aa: ASSLDTETQY

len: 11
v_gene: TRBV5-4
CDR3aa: ASSPSRSYGYT